The entry below gives a single TCR beta chain sequence along with its context. The antigen is not known. This specimen belongs to a study of OX40 agonist ivuxolimab in advanced cancers. General study points: Among T cells, CD8+ cells averaged more expanded clones than CD4+ cells.

The data were produced by immunoSEQ multiplex PCR, yet TCRdb's version contains in-frame clones alone and is incomplete. The sample has about 62,000 clones; 87% are singletons. V trimming: 6 bases; J trimming: 10 bases; junction bases outside the gene matches: 3. CDR3 length: 11 residues. Germline-derived CDR1 and CDR2 are MNHEY and SVGAGI. This TCR was sampled from an adult with an advanced solid tumor such as melanoma, head and neck, liver or kidney cancer. The sequenced sample was CD4+ or CD8+ T cells sorted from blood, obtained in a trial of the OX40 agonist ivuxolimab. The chain links TRBV6-5 to TRBJ1-1; 9 nucleotides align to TRBD1. In nucleotides, the CDR3 is TGTGCCAGCAGGGACAGGGGAGTAGCTTTCTTT. It is translated as CASRDRGVAFF.